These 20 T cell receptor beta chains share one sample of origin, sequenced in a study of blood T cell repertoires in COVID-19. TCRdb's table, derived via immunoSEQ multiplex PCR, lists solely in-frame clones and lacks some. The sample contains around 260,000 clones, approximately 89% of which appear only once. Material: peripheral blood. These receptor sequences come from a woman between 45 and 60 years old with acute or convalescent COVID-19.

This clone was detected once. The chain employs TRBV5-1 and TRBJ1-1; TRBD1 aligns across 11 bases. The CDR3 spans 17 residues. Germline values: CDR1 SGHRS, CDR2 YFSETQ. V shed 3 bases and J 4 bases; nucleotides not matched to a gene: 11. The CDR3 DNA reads TGCGCCAGCAGCTCCAAATGGACAGGGGGCGGGATCACTGAAGCTTTCTTT. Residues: CASSSKWTGGGITEAFF.

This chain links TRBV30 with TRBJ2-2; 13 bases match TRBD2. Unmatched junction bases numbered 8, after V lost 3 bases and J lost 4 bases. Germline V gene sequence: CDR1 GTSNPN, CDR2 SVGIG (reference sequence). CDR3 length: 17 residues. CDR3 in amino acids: CAWRGTGLAGPTGELFF. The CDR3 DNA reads TGTGCCTGGAGGGGGACGGGACTAGCGGGACCCACCGGGGAGCTGTTTTTT.

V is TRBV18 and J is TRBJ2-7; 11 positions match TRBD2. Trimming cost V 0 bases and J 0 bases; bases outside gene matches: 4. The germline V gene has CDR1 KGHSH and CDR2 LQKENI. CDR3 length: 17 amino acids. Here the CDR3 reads CASSPPSGRARSYEQYF. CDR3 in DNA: TGTGCCAGCTCACCACCTAGCGGGAGGGCCCGCTCCTACGAGCAGTACTTC.

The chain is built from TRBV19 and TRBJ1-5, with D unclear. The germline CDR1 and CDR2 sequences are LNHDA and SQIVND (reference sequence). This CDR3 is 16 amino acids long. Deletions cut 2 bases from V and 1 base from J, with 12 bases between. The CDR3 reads CASSIRSRWSNQPQHF. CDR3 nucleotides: TGTGCCAGTAGTATAAGGAGTCGGTGGAGCAATCAGCCCCAGCATTTT.

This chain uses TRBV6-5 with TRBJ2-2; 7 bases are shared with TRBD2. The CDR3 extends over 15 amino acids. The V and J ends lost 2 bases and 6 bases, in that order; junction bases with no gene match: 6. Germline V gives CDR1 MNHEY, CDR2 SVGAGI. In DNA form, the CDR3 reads TGTGCCAGCAGTTACAAGTGGGAGGGCCCCGGGGAGCTGTTTTTT. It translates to CASSYKWEGPGELFF.

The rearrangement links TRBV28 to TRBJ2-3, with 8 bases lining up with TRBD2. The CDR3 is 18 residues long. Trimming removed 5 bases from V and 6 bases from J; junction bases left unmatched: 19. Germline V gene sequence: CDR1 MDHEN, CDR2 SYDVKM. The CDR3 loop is CASSTIRGLVAGGDTQYF. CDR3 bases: TGTGCCAGCAGTACTATTAGGGGACTAGTCGCCGGCGGGGATACGCAGTATTTT.

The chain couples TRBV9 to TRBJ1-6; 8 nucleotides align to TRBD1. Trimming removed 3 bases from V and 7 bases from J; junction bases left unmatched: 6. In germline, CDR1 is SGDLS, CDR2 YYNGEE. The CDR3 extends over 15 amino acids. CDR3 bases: TGTGCCAGCAGCGCACCAGGGGGCCTGAATTCACCCCTCCACTTT. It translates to CASSAPGGLNSPLHF.

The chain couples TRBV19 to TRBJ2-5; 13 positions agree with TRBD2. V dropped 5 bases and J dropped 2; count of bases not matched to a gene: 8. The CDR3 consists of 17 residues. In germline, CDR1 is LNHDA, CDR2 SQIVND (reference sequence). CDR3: CASSGTSGRAKQETQYF. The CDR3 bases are TGTGCCAGTAGTGGTACTAGCGGGAGGGCCAAACAAGAGACCCAGTACTTC.

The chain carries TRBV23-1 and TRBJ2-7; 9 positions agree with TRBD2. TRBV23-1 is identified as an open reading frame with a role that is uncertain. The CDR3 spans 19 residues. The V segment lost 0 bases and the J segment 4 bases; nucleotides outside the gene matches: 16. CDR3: CASSQSFTSGSLRGYEQYF. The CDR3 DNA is TGCGCCAGCAGTCAATCTTTCACTAGCGGGTCACTCCGGGGGTACGAGCAGTACTTC.

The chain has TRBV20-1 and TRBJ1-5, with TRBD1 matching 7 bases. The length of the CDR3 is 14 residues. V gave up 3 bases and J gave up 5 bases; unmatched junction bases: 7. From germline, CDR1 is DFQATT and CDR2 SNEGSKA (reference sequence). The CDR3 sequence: CSASTTGEDQPQHF. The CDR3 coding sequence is TGCAGTGCTAGTACCACAGGGGAAGATCAGCCCCAGCATTTT.

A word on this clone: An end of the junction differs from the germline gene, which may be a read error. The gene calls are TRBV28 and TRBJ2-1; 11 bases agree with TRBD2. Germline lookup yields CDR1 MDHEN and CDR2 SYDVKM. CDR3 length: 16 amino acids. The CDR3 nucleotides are TGTGCCAGCAGTTTAGCGGGGACTAGCGGAGCTACCCACGAAATCTTC. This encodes CASSLAGTSGATHEIF.

CDR3 coding DNA: TGTGTCAGAAGCTTAGTCGGGCTAGCGGGAGTGCAAAAAGAGACCCAGTACTTC. Its translation is CVRSLVGLAGVQKETQYF. The chain is built from TRBV7-5 and TRBJ2-5; the DNA was not used to check the table's D call, TRBD2. TRBV7-5 is a listed pseudogene. The CDR3 consists of 18 residues.

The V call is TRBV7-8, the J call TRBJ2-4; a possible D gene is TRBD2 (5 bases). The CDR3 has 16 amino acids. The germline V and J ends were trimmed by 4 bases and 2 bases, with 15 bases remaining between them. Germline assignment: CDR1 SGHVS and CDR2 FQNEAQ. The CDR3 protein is CASSSLAWSSKNIQYF. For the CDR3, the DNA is TGTGCCAGCAGCTCCCTAGCTTGGTCTTCCAAAAACATTCAGTACTTC.

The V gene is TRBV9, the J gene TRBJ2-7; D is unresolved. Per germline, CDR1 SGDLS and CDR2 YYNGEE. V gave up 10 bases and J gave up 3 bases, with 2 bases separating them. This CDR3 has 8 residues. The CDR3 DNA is TGTGCCCTCTACGAGCAGTACTTC. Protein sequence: CALYEQYF.

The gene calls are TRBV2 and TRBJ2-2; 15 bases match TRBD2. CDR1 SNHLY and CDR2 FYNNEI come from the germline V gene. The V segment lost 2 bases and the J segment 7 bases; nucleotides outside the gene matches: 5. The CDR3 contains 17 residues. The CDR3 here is CASSETGLAGGGGELFF. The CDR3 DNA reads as TGTGCCAGCAGTGAAACTGGACTAGCGGGAGGGGGCGGGGAGCTGTTTTTT.

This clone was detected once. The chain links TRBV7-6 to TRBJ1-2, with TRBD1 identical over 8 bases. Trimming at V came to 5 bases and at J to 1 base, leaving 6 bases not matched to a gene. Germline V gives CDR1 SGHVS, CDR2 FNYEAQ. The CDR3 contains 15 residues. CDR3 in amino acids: CASSPQGVFNYGYTF. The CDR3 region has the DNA TGTGCCAGCAGCCCACAGGGGGTGTTTAACTATGGCTACACCTTC.

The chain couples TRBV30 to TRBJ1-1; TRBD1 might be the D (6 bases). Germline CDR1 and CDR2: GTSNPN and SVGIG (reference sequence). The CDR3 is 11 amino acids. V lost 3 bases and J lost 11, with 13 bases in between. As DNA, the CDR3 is TGTGCCTGGAGGGTCGCAGGGGTTGCTTTCTTT. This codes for CAWRVAGVAFF.

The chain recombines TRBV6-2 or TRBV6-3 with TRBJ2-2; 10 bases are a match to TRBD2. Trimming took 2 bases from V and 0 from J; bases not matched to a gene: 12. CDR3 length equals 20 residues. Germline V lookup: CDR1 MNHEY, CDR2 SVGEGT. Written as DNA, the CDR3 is TGTGCCAGCAGTTACAGATTCCGGCTAGCGGGAGCGGCGAACACCGGGGAGCTGTTTTTT. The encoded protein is CASSYRFRLAGAANTGELFF.

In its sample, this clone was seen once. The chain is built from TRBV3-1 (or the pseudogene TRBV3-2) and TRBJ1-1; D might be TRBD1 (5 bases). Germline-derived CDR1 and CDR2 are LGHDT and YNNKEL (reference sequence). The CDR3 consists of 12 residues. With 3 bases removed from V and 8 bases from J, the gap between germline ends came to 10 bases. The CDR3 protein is CASSHPRGEAFF. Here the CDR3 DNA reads TGTGCCAGCAGCCACCCCCGGGGGGAAGCTTTCTTT.

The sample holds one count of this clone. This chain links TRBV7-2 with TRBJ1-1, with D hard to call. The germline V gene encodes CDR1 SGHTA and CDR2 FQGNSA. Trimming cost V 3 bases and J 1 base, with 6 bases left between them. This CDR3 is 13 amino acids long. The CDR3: CASSFEANTEAFF. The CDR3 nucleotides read TGTGCCAGCAGCTTCGAGGCGAACACTGAAGCTTTCTTT.